This TCR beta chain was found in a study of cytomegalovirus exposure and HLA in healthy donors. General study points: With later analysis, a missense DCLRE1C variant became linked to TCR beta V- and J-gene trimming. Later on, an analysis found that several of the most significant clusters appeared to be linked to common viral pathogens, which included parvovirus B19.

Healthy people donating bone marrow made up the donors. Use of 60 Vbeta and 13 Jbeta primers characterized the PCR. Method: immunoSEQ multiplex PCR; TCRdb's copy keeps in-frame clones and lacks some. The repertoire includes 95,000 to 150,000 clones, roughly 80% of them detected once, and approximately 30% sits in the top ten. About this clone itself: Antigen specificity is unknown.

The sample comprised PBMCs. The receptor's source is a man in his sixties in good health and CMV-seropositive.

Here the CDR3 DNA reads TGTGCCATCAGTGCCGGGACAGGACACCAAGAGACCCAGTACTTC. This gives the protein CAISAGTGHQETQYF. The chain is built from TRBV10-3 and TRBJ2-5, with TRBD1 matching 8 bases. The CDR3 length is 15 residues. Trimming removed 4 bases from V and 0 bases from J; junction bases left unmatched: 4. CDR1 is ENHRY and CDR2 is SYGVKD in the germline V gene.